The rows below give T cell receptor beta chains drawn from one sample of a study of T-cell memory formation after mild COVID-19. TCRdb processed the 5' RACE reads anew with MiXCR; each CDR3 protein has one entry. The sample carries roughly 500,000 distinct CDR3 sequences, roughly 22% recorded once. Material for sequencing was PBMCs or a T cell subset sorted from them (not recorded which). The receptors were sampled from an adult woman who had mild COVID-19 (a few samples of this study predate the infection). Cell type and time point are not known. Both conserved end residues are part of each CDR3. Fields, in order: D gene, clone size, V gene, J gene, CDR3 protein, CDR3 DNA. A D gene is named only where the DNA matches it firmly. A clone size is listed for some rows: how often the clone was seen (once, few, many), or a class if it is expanded.

TRBD2	once	TRBV10-3	TRBJ2-2	CAISESTGGLAGATGELFF	TGTGCCATCAGTGAGTCGACGGGGGGACTAGCGGGAGCCACCGGGGAGCTGTTTTTT
-	-	TRBV20-1	TRBJ1-4	CSARDRVGTSEKLFF	TGCAGTGCTAGAGATCGTGTGGGGACATCCGAAAAACTGTTTTTT
-	-	TRBV5-1	TRBJ2-7	CASSVQGDVSVQYF	TGCGCCAGCAGCGTACAGGGTGATGTTAGTGTGCAGTACTTC
-	few	TRBV12-3/TRBV12-4	TRBJ2-1	CASSFHRSSYNEQFF	TGTGCCAGCAGTTTCCACAGGAGCTCCTACAATGAGCAGTTCTTC
TRBD2	-	TRBV12-3/TRBV12-4	TRBJ2-2	CASSLSGGSNTGELFF	TGTGCCAGCAGTTTATCGGGGGGGTCGAACACCGGGGAGCTGTTTTTT
-	few	TRBV18	TRBJ2-3	CASSPGREGTDTQYF	TGTGCCAGCTCACCCGGGAGAGAGGGAACAGATACGCAGTATTTT
TRBD1	-	TRBV20-1	TRBJ1-2	CSEPGQGNYGYTF	TGCAGTGAGCCGGGACAGGGGAACTATGGCTACACCTTC
TRBD2	-	TRBV7-8	TRBJ2-1	CASSLAQPGTSGWYNEQFF	TGTGCCAGCAGCTTAGCCCAGCCCGGGACTAGCGGGTGGTACAATGAGCAGTTCTTC
TRBD2	few	TRBV12-3/TRBV12-4	TRBJ2-2	CATKRLAGGPGTGELFF	TGTGCCACGAAACGGCTAGCGGGAGGGCCAGGCACCGGGGAGCTGTTTTTT
-	-	TRBV7-2	TRBJ2-6	CASSRGGDGANVLTF	TGTGCCAGCAGTAGGGGTGGGGATGGGGCCAACGTCCTGACTTTC